A single sample gave rise to the 9 T cell receptor beta chains below, sequenced in a study of T cells in Graves' hyperthyroidism and ophthalmopathy. Regions amplified from RNA transcripts were the TCR beta CDR3 regions. The HTBI primer set was used in a first-round RT-PCR of the TCR CDR3. Using its own MiXCR run on the multiplex PCR reads, TCRdb lists one record per CDR3 protein. Of about half a million distinct CDR3 sequences in the sample, around 22% were seen once. The specimen sequenced was blood. The receptors come from a woman in her 30s with Graves' ophthalmopathy.

This clonotype was observed at least ten times. The chain links TRBV11-1 to TRBJ2-7; D perhaps matches TRBD2 (6 bases). The V and J ends lost 1 base and 0 bases respectively, with 13 bases between them. This CDR3 is built from 16 residues. Germline-derived CDR1 and CDR2 are SGHAT and FQDESV (reference sequence). In DNA, the CDR3 is TGTGCCAGCAGCTTAGAGGCGGGGATGAGCTCCTACGAGCAGTACTTC. Amino acids: CASSLEAGMSSYEQYF.

The sample holds a few counts of this clonotype. The chain couples TRBV29-1 to TRBJ2-7, with TRBD1 matching 7 bases. This CDR3 is 12 amino acids long. Germline lookup yields CDR1 SQVTM and CDR2 ANQGSEA. The V segment lost 3 bases and the J segment 3 bases; nucleotides outside the gene matches: 2. CDR3 region: CSVEGDSYEQYF. CDR3 in DNA: TGCAGCGTTGAGGGGGACAGCTACGAGCAGTACTTC.

The sample holds many counts of this clonotype. In DNA, the CDR3 is TGTGCCTGGAGTGCGACAGGGGGGCACGAGCAGTACTTC. Protein: CAWSATGGHEQYF. The V gene is TRBV30, the J gene TRBJ2-7; 9 bases are shared with TRBD1. After removal of 1 base from V and 5 bases from J, the junction contained 3 bases not matched to a gene. The CDR3 consists of 13 residues. Germline assignment: CDR1 GTSNPN and CDR2 SVGIG (reference sequence).

The chain carries TRBV15 and TRBJ2-6; D possibly corresponds to TRBD2 (6 bases). Between the trimmed V and J ends, which lost 0 bases and 1 base, there was a span of 7 bases. Germline lookup yields CDR1 LNHNV and CDR2 YYDKDF (reference sequence). The CDR3 consists of 16 residues. CDR3 in amino acids: CATSRERGSGANVLTF. The CDR3 bases are TGTGCCACCAGCAGAGAGCGGGGATCTGGGGCCAACGTCCTGACTTTC.

In its sample, this clonotype was seen many times. This chain connects TRBV9 to TRBJ1-1, with 9 bases lining up with TRBD1. Trimming cost V 4 bases and J 4 bases; bases outside gene matches: 14. This CDR3 contains 17 residues. From germline, CDR1 is SGDLS and CDR2 YYNGEE. CDR3 loop: CASSPGGQGIFVTEAFF. As DNA, the CDR3 is TGTGCCAGCAGCCCAGGGGGACAGGGCATTTTTGTCACTGAAGCTTTCTTT.

The rearrangement joins TRBV7-8 to TRBJ2-1; 9 nucleotides agree with TRBD1. Germline-derived CDR1 and CDR2 are SGHVS and FQNEAQ. V dropped 4 bases and J dropped 8; count of bases not matched to a gene: 9. There are 15 residues in the CDR3. DNA of the CDR3: TGTGCCAGCAGCTCCGGGACAGGGTTAGGGGATGAGCAGTTCTTC. The encoded protein is CASSSGTGLGDEQFF.

This clonotype was counted at least ten times. The chain carries TRBV10-3 and TRBJ2-2, with 8 bases fitting TRBD2. CDR1 is ENHRY and CDR2 is SYGVKD in the germline V gene. The V gene end was trimmed by 2 bases and the J gene end by 5 bases; junction bases not matched to a gene: 4. This CDR3 is 15 amino acids long. In nucleotides, the CDR3 is TGTGCCATCAGTGAGCCCGCGGGGGGTACCGGGGAGCTGTTTTTT. It is translated as CAISEPAGGTGELFF.

This clonotype was observed at least ten times. The rearrangement links TRBV6-5 to TRBJ1-5, with D possibly being TRBD1 (6 bases). There are 14 residues in the CDR3. Germline-derived CDR1 and CDR2 are MNHEY and SVGAGI. The V gene lost 0 bases and the J gene lost 5 bases, with 8 bases spanning the gap. The CDR3 DNA sequence: TGTGCCAGCAGTTACTCGGGGGGCGATCAGCCCCAGCATTTT. This encodes CASSYSGGDQPQHF.

This clonotype was counted a few times. The chain carries TRBV3-1 and TRBJ2-7, with 12 bases lining up with TRBD2. V lost 4 bases, J lost 4 bases, and 8 bases stayed unmatched. This CDR3 contains 16 residues. CDR1 LGHDT and CDR2 YNNKEL come from the germline V gene (reference sequence). CDR3 sequence: CASSRSSGGAQYEQYF. Written as DNA, the CDR3 is TGTGCCAGCAGCCGATCTAGCGGGGGGGCTCAGTACGAGCAGTACTTC.